One and the same sample provided the 17 T cell receptor beta chains below, sequenced in a study of T cells after posttransplantation cyclophosphamide. Assay: immunoSEQ multiplex PCR; the TCRdb copy retains only in-frame clones and omits some. The sample holds around 34,000 clones, and no clone turns up only once. The source material was PBMCs. The origin of the receptors is a woman aged 50 to 65 in good health and a related stem cell transplant donor.

This clone was seen ten or more times. The J gene is TRBJ1-4, the V gene TRBV12-3 or TRBV12-4; D ambiguous. V lost 0 bases, J lost 0 bases, and 14 bases lay in between. The CDR3 consists of 18 residues. The DNA of the CDR3 is TGTGCCAGCAGTTTAGCCCCCACAGTACAGACAACTAATGAAAAACTGTTTTTT. This sequence encodes CASSLAPTVQTTNEKLFF.

This clone appeared many times. The chain joins TRBV5-1 to TRBJ2-3; D gene uncertain. The V gene's germline CDR1 is SGHRS and CDR2 YFSETQ. The CDR3 is made up of 14 amino acids. V was shortened by 1 base and J by 3 bases, with 9 bases between the two germline ends. The CDR3 loop is CASSLKQSTDTQYF. For the CDR3, the DNA is TGCGCCAGCAGCTTGAAACAGTCGACAGATACGCAGTATTTT.

The V gene is TRBV24-1, the J gene TRBJ2-3, with 8 bases identical to TRBD1. The V gene's germline CDR1 is KGHDR and CDR2 SFDVKD. CDR3 length equals 16 residues. Unmatched junction bases numbered 8, after V lost 3 bases and J lost 4 bases. The CDR3 DNA sequence: TGTGCCACCAGTGATCCCGGACAGGGTAATGCAGATACGCAGTATTTT. Protein product: CATSDPGQGNADTQYF.

This clone was counted only a few times. The chain joins TRBV29-1 to TRBJ1-5, with 7 bases lining up with TRBD1. The CDR3 contains 14 residues. The J segment lost 3 bases and the V segment lost 6 bases, leaving 8 bases of the junction unmatched. CDR1 SQVTM and CDR2 ANQGSEA come from the germline V gene. The CDR3 nucleotides read TGCAGCGTATCGACGGGACAGTACAATCAGCCCCAGCATTTT. This encodes CSVSTGQYNQPQHF. Combining the CDR3 with reference TRBV29-1 and TRBJ1-5 gives the whole variable domain SAVISQKPSRDICQRGTSLTIQCQVDSQVTMMFWYRQQPGQSLTLIATANQGSEATYESGFVIDKFPISRPNLTFSTLTVSNMSPEDSSIYLCSVSTGQYNQPQHFGDGTRLSIL.

This clone was picked up a small number of times. CDR3 sequence: CAWSPDRVSYGYTF. The CDR3 DNA is TGTGCCTGGAGTCCTGACCGGGTCAGCTATGGCTACACCTTC. The chain couples TRBV30 to TRBJ1-2, with D uncertain. The V and J ends lost 2 bases and 4 bases respectively, with 14 bases between them. This CDR3 is 14 amino acids long. The germline V gene encodes CDR1 GTSNPN and CDR2 SVGIG (reference sequence). Variable domain in full (rest from reference TRBV30 and TRBJ1-2): SQTIHQWPATLVQPVGSPLSLECTVEGTSNPNLYWYRQAAGRGLQLLFYSVGIGQISSEVPQNLSASRPQDRQFILSSKKLLLSDSGFYLCAWSPDRVSYGYTFGSGTRLTVV.

In its sample, this clone was seen many times. V usage is TRBV11-3 and J usage is TRBJ2-1, with 8 positions matching TRBD2. V was clipped by 4 bases and J by 4 bases; unmatched bases: 9. The CDR3 has 16 amino acids. Germline CDR1 and CDR2: SGHNT and YENEEA. This CDR3 is CASSSRGGREYNEQFF. The CDR3 DNA sequence: TGTGCCAGCAGCTCACGGGGGGGGAGGGAGTACAATGAGCAGTTCTTC. The complete variable domain, with remaining parts taken from reference TRBV11-3 and TRBJ2-1, reads EAGVVQSPRYKIIEKKQPVAFWCNPISGHNTLYWYLQNLGQGPELLIRYENEEAVDDSQLPKDRFSAERLKGVDSTLKIQPAELGDSAVYLCASSSRGGREYNEQFFGPGTRLTVL.

At least ten counts were recorded for this clone. The V and J genes are TRBV5-1 and TRBJ2-2; 8 nucleotides match TRBD2. The CDR3 extends over 13 amino acids. Germline V gene sequence: CDR1 SGHRS, CDR2 YFSETQ. V shed 5 bases, J shed 7 bases, and the junction held 4 bases outside the gene matches. Here the CDR3 DNA reads TGCGCCAGCAGAGCGGGAGAAGGCGGGGAGCTGTTTTTT. This translates into CASRAGEGGELFF.

This clone was observed at least ten times. This chain joins TRBV5-6 and TRBJ2-1; D not certain. The V gene lost 1 base and the J gene lost 9 bases, with 5 bases spanning the gap. CDR1 SGHDT and CDR2 YYEEEE come from the germline V gene. CDR3 length: 11 residues. The DNA of the CDR3 is TGTGCCAGCAGCTTGCAGAGTGAGCAGTTCTTC. Encoded protein: CASSLQSEQFF.

The sample holds many counts of this clone. This chain joins TRBV2 and TRBJ2-3; TRBD1 matches 7 bases. The CDR3 has 15 residues. J gave up 1 base and V 3 bases, and 4 bases lay outside the gene matches. CDR1 is SNHLY, CDR2 FYNNEI, per germline. CDR3 in DNA: TGTGCCAGCAGTGACTTGGGACAGCGCACAGATACGCAGTATTTT. It encodes CASSDLGQRTDTQYF.

This clone was picked up a small number of times. The chain joins TRBV4-2 to TRBJ2-1; D ambiguous. This CDR3 has 13 residues. The germline V gene has CDR1 LGHNA and CDR2 YNFKEQ. V gave up 0 bases and J gave up 4 bases, with 4 bases separating them. The CDR3 loop is CASSQDGYNEQFF. As DNA, the CDR3 is TGTGCCAGCAGCCAAGACGGTTACAATGAGCAGTTCTTC.

This clone was seen a few times. V and J are TRBV5-6 and TRBJ2-3; D is possibly TRBD1 (6 bases). Germline CDR1 reads SGHDT; CDR2 reads YYEEEE. The CDR3 runs to 15 residues. V was pared by 2 bases and J by 1 base, with 11 bases between. The CDR3 region has the DNA TGTGCCAGCAGCTTTACAGGGACCCGCACAGATACGCAGTATTTT. Its translation: CASSFTGTRTDTQYF.

This clone was found many times. The V call is TRBV27, the J call TRBJ2-5; 15 nucleotides align to TRBD2. This CDR3 is built from 14 residues. Germline loops: CDR1 MNHEY, CDR2 SMNVEV (reference sequence). The ends lost 7 bases at V and 4 bases at J; junction bases unmatched: 1. The CDR3 DNA reads TGTGCCAGCATGGGACTAGCGGGAGGAGAGACCCAGTACTTC. This sequence encodes CASMGLAGGETQYF.

The sample holds many counts of this clone. The rearrangement joins TRBV27 to TRBJ2-7, with D unresolved. The germline CDR1 and CDR2 sequences are MNHEY and SMNVEV (reference sequence). Trimming stripped 3 bases from V and 1 base from J, with 7 bases between. This CDR3 region has 13 residues. CDR3 coding DNA: TGTGCCAGCAGTTTTGCAGATTCCTACGAGCAGTACTTC. Translation gives CASSFADSYEQYF.

At least ten counts were recorded for this clone. The genes are TRBV27 and TRBJ1-5, with 7 bases that match TRBD1. The V gene end was trimmed by 5 bases and the J gene end by 5 bases; junction bases not matched to a gene: 3. The CDR3 has 13 amino acids. The germline gives CDR1 MNHEY, CDR2 SMNVEV (reference sequence). In DNA form, the CDR3 reads TGTGCCAGCAGTCTCGACAGGGATCAGCCCCAGCATTTT. Translation: CASSLDRDQPQHF.

This clone was observed many times. This chain connects TRBV28 to TRBJ1-2, with unresolved D. V was pared by 3 bases and J by 4 bases, with 6 bases between. This CDR3 contains 12 residues. Germline V gene data show CDR1 as MDHEN and CDR2 as SYDVKM. The CDR3 loop is CASSLGSYGYTF. The CDR3 region has the DNA TGTGCCAGCAGTTTGGGCAGCTATGGCTACACCTTC.

The sample holds many counts of this clone. The rearrangement uses TRBV27 and TRBJ2-7; 8 bases are shared with TRBD2. Germline loops: CDR1 MNHEY, CDR2 SMNVEV (reference sequence). The CDR3 contains 17 residues. V gave up 1 base and J gave up 2 bases; unmatched junction bases: 10. DNA of the CDR3: TGTGCCAGCAGTTTATATCCCCCTAGCGGGCAGACCTACGAGCAGTACTTC. This gives the protein CASSLYPPSGQTYEQYF.

This clone was picked up many times. The chain joins TRBV4-3 to TRBJ2-4; TRBD2 aligns across 7 bases. The CDR3 loop spans 17 amino acids. With V trimmed by 0 bases and J by 9 bases, 14 bases remained unmatched. Germline V gives CDR1 LGHNA, CDR2 YSLEER. Written as DNA, the CDR3 is TGCGCCAGCAGCCAAGATCCTTCTGGCCGGGGGGAGGGCATTCAGTACTTC. Amino acids: CASSQDPSGRGEGIQYF.